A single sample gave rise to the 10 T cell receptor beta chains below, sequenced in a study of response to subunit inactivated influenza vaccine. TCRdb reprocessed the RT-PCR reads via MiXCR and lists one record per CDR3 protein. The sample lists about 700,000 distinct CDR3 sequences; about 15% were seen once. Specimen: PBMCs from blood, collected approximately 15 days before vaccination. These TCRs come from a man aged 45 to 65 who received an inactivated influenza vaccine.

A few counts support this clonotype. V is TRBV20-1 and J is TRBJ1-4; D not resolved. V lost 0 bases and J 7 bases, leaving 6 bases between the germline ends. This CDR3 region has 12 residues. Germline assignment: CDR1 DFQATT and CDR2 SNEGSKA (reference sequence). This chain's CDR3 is CSARELGEKLFF. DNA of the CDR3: TGCAGTGCTAGAGAGTTGGGTGAAAAACTGTTTTTT.

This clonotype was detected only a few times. CDR3 bases: TGTGCCAGCAGTTACAGGGGGAATAATGGCTACACCTTC. It is translated as CASSYRGNNGYTF. This chain connects TRBV6-5 to TRBJ1-2; D may be TRBD1 (6 bases). V was cut by 2 bases and J by 6 bases, with 10 bases left in between. Per the germline V gene, CDR1 is MNHEY and CDR2 is SVGAGI. This CDR3 is 13 amino acids long.

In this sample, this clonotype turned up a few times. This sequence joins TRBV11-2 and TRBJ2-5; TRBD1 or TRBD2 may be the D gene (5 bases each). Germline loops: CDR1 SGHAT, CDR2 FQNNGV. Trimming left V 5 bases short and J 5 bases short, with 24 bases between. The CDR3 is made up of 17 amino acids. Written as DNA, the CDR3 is TGTGCCAGCAGCATCGGGGCAGGGAGCCCGTTGGGCGAGACCCAGTACTTC. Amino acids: CASSIGAGSPLGETQYF.

CDR3 region: CASSDRDKNTEAFF. In DNA, the CDR3 is TGTGCCAGCAGCGACCGGGACAAGAACACTGAAGCTTTCTTT. V is TRBV7-9 and J is TRBJ1-1; TRBD1 is a possible D gene (6 bases). The CDR3 consists of 14 residues. The germline V gene has CDR1 SEHNR and CDR2 FQNEAQ (reference sequence). V lost 5 bases and J 1 base, leaving 11 bases between the germline ends.

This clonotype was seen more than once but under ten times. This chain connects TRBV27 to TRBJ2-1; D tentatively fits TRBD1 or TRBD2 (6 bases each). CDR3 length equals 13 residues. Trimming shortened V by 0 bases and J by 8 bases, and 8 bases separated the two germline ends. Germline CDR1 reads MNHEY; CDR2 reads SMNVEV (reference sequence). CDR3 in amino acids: CASSLSGGYEQFF. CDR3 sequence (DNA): TGTGCCAGCAGTTTATCGGGGGGCTATGAGCAGTTCTTC.

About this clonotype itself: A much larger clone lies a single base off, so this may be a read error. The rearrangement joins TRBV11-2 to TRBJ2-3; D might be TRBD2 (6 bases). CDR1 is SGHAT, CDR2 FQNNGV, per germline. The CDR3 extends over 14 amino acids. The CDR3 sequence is CASSFAGLADTQFF. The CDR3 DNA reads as TGTGCCAGCAGCTTCGCGGGGCTCGCAGATACGCAGTTTTTT.

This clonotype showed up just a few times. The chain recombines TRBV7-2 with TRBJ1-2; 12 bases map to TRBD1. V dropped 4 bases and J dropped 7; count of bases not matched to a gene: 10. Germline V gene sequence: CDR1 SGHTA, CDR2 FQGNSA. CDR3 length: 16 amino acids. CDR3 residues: CASSSFPGQGAAGYTF. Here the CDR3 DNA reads TGTGCCAGCAGCTCCTTCCCGGGACAGGGGGCTGCTGGCTACACCTTC.

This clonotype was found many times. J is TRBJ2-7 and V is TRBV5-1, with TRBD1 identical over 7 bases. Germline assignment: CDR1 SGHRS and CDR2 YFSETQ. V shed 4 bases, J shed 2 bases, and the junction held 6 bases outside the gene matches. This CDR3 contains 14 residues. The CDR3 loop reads CASSPQGPPYEQYF. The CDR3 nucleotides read TGCGCCAGCAGCCCACAGGGGCCCCCCTACGAGCAGTACTTC. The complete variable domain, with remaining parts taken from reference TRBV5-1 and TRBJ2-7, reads KAGVTQTPRYLIKTRGQQVTLSCSPISGHRSVSWYQQTPGQGLQFLFEYFSETQRNKGNFPGRFSGRQFSNSRSEMNVSTLELGDSALYLCASSPQGPPYEQYFGPGTRLTVT.

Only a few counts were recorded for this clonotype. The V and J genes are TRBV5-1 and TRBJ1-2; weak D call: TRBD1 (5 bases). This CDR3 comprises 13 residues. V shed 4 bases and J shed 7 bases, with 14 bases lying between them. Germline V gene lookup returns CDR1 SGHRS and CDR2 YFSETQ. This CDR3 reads CASSPDTGFGYTF. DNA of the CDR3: TGCGCCAGCAGCCCGGACACAGGTTTTGGCTACACCTTC.

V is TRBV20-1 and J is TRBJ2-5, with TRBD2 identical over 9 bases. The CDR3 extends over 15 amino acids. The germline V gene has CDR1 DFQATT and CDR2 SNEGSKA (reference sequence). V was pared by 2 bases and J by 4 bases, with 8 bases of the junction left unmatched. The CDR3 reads CSARFASGALETQYF. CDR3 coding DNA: TGCAGTGCTAGATTCGCTAGCGGGGCACTAGAGACCCAGTACTTC.